What follows are 2 T cell receptor beta chains derived from one specimen sequenced in a study of blood T cell repertoires in COVID-19. Libraries were prepared by immunoSEQ multiplex PCR; TCRdb keeps only in-frame clonotypes and omits some of them. The sample records 65,000 to 85,000 clones, 91% being singletons. Input material: peripheral blood. The receptors were sampled from a human donor in a cohort sampled during active COVID-19.

The CDR3 nucleotides are TGTGCCAGCAGCTTAGGTAATACGCAGTATTTT. The encoded protein is CASSLGNTQYF. This chain connects TRBV11-3 to TRBJ2-3; D is unclear. Trimming took 1 base from V and 7 from J, leaving 3 bases between them. Germline loops: CDR1 SGHNT, CDR2 YENEEA. CDR3 length equals 11 residues.

DNA for the CDR3: TGTGCCAGCAGTTACTCCGGTGTGGACAGGACGACCCAGTACTTC. Translating it yields CASSYSGVDRTTQYF. The J gene is TRBJ2-5, the V gene TRBV6-5; TRBD1 aligns across 7 bases. CDR3 length equals 15 residues. Trimming cost V 0 bases and J 7 bases; bases outside gene matches: 8. The germline CDR1 and CDR2 sequences are MNHEY and SVGAGI.